Listed below are T cell receptor beta chains from one sample, sequenced in a study of identical twins. Each CDR3 protein is one row after TCRdb ran MiXCR on the 5' RACE reads. The data hold some 570,000 distinct CDR3 sequences, with 20% to 25% observed a single time. The sample also formed part of further work on yellow fever vaccine responses in identical twins.

The sample was CD4+ T cells sorted from blood. Receptors were obtained from a woman aged 18-29 years in good health. CDR3s include the opening cysteine and the closing phenylalanine or tryptophan. D genes are given only for firm matches. Size is omitted from some rows. Given values are once, few, many or a class for expanded clones.

TRBJ2-7,TRBV7-2,few,TRBD2,CASSRRAGESSYEQYF,TGTGCCAGCAGCAGAAGAGCGGGAGAGAGCTCCTACGAGCAGTACTTC
TRBJ1-1,TRBV12-3/TRBV12-4,few,NA,CASSGGGWNTEAFF,TGTGCCAGCAGTGGCGGGGGCTGGAACACTGAAGCTTTCTTT
TRBJ1-4,TRBV20-1,NA,NA,CSARTGAYEKLFF,TGCAGTGCACGAACGGGGGCGTACGAAAAACTGTTTTTT
TRBJ2-2,TRBV7-3,few,TRBD1,CASSRQGLNTGELFF,TGTGCCAGCAGCCGACAGGGATTGAACACCGGGGAGCTGTTTTTT
TRBJ2-7,TRBV5-1,once,NA,CASSLVMVIPVTYEQYF,TGCGCCAGCAGCTTGGTTATGGTTATACCGGTAACCTACGAGCAGTACTTC
TRBJ2-1,TRBV12-3/TRBV12-4,few,NA,CASSFWGERNEQFF,TGTGCCAGCAGTTTTTGGGGGGAGCGCAATGAGCAGTTCTTC
TRBJ2-2,TRBV29-1,NA,NA,CSVIRELDGELFF,TGCAGCGTTATCCGGGAGCTGGACGGGGAGCTGTTTTTT
TRBJ2-1,TRBV3-1,NA,NA,CASSPGTFNEQFF,TGTGCCAGCAGCCCCGGGACGTTCAATGAGCAGTTCTTC
TRBJ2-3,TRBV12-3/TRBV12-4,NA,NA,CASSLWAGSPTDTQYF,TGTGCCAGCAGTTTATGGGCCGGGAGTCCCACAGATACGCAGTATTTT
TRBJ2-7,TRBV14,NA,NA,CASSPGGGATYEQYF,TGTGCCAGCAGCCCCGGTGGCGGAGCCACCTACGAGCAGTACTTC
TRBJ2-7,TRBV7-9,NA,NA,CASSAPGRKDYEQYF,TGTGCCAGCAGCGCCCCGGGACGGAAGGACTACGAGCAGTACTTC
TRBJ1-2,TRBV20-1,few,TRBD1,CSASVTGQGANYGYTF,TGCAGTGCTAGCGTAACGGGACAGGGGGCGAACTATGGCTACACCTTC
TRBJ2-2,TRBV12-3/TRBV12-4,many,NA,CASSLSGAGGELFF,TGTGCCAGCAGTTTATCTGGGGCTGGCGGGGAGCTGTTTTTT
TRBJ2-3,TRBV5-1,NA,TRBD1,CASSRMDRETDTQYF,TGCGCCAGCAGCCGGATGGACAGGGAGACAGATACGCAGTATTTT
TRBJ1-1,TRBV12-3/TRBV12-4,NA,TRBD1,CASSLTGTVNTEAFF,TGTGCCAGCAGTCTAACCGGGACAGTGAACACTGAAGCTTTCTTT
TRBJ2-7,TRBV20-1,few,NA,CSAEGQGTYEQYF,TGCAGTGCCGAGGGGCAGGGGACCTACGAGCAGTACTTC
TRBJ2-1,TRBV3-1,NA,NA,CASSQGFGGAGLNEQFF,TGTGCCAGCAGCCAAGGTTTTGGGGGAGCAGGGTTGAATGAGCAGTTCTTC
TRBJ1-1,TRBV12-3/TRBV12-4,NA,TRBD1,CASTRQGVKAFF,TGTGCCAGCACACGACAGGGTGTAAAAGCTTTCTTT
TRBJ2-2,TRBV7-6,few,NA,CASSLMSTNTGELFF,TGTGCCAGCAGCTTAATGTCGACGAACACCGGGGAGCTGTTTTTT
TRBJ1-6,TRBV12-3/TRBV12-4,few,TRBD1,CASGRDSGLINSPLHF,TGTGCCAGCGGACGGGACAGCGGGTTAATTAATTCACCCCTCCACTTT
TRBJ2-3,TRBV2,NA,TRBD2,CASSFQAGGIDTQYF,TGTGCCAGCAGTTTCCAAGCGGGAGGGATAGATACGCAGTATTTT
TRBJ1-1,TRBV3-1,few,NA,CASSLITTGAGAFF,TGTGCCAGCAGCCTAATCACGACAGGCGCAGGAGCTTTCTTT
TRBJ2-2,TRBV7-2,few,NA,CASSSEPATGELFF,TGTGCCAGCAGCTCCGAGCCGGCCACCGGGGAGCTGTTTTTT
TRBJ2-1,TRBV7-3,few,TRBD2,CASSLRSGDEQFF,TGTGCCAGCAGCTTACGGAGCGGGGATGAGCAGTTCTTC
TRBJ2-5,TRBV20-1,few,TRBD2,CSASGGTSGRASETQYF,TGCAGTGCTAGTGGTGGGACTAGCGGGAGGGCATCGGAGACCCAGTACTTC
TRBJ2-5,TRBV5-1,NA,NA,CASSPLTIRETQYF,TGCGCCAGCAGCCCATTGACTATTAGAGAGACCCAGTACTTC
TRBJ1-1,TRBV10-3,NA,NA,CAISHRETEAFF,TGTGCCATCAGCCACAGGGAGACTGAAGCTTTCTTT
TRBJ2-2,TRBV7-8,NA,NA,CASSPYGGRELFF,TGTGCCAGCAGCCCCTATGGAGGACGGGAGCTGTTTTTT
TRBJ2-1,TRBV7-2,NA,TRBD2,CASSQTLAASYNEQFF,TGTGCCAGCAGTCAAACACTAGCGGCCTCCTACAATGAGCAGTTCTTC
TRBJ2-5,TRBV28,NA,NA,CASSTWDGNQETQYF,TGTGCCAGCAGTACCTGGGACGGAAACCAAGAGACCCAGTACTTC
TRBJ2-3,TRBV21-1,NA,NA,CASSKRASTQGTQYF,TGTGCCAGCAGCAAAAGGGCCTCCACACAGGGTACGCAGTATTTT
TRBJ2-1,TRBV12-5,NA,NA,CASGFSGVRGVNEQFF,TGTGCTAGTGGTTTTTCAGGGGTCAGGGGGGTAAATGAGCAGTTCTTC
TRBJ2-5,TRBV5-5,many,NA,CASSLAWEETQYF,TGTGCCAGCAGCTTAGCGTGGGAAGAGACCCAGTACTTC
TRBJ2-3,TRBV12-3/TRBV12-4,many,NA,CASSSDTDTQYF,TGTGCCAGCAGTTCCGATACAGATACGCAGTATTTT
TRBJ1-5,TRBV3-1,NA,NA,CASSQGRGRQPQHF,TGTGCCAGCAGCCAGGGAAGAGGCCGTCAGCCCCAGCATTTT
TRBJ2-7,TRBV5-1,NA,TRBD2,CASSLRLAGDEQYF,TGCGCCAGCAGCTTGAGGTTAGCGGGAGATGAGCAGTACTTC
TRBJ2-2,TRBV9,NA,NA,CASNTGGPGELFF,TGTGCCAGCAACACGGGGGGCCCCGGGGAGCTGTTTTTT
TRBJ2-1,TRBV9,few,TRBD2,CASSVDPLAGVNEQFF,TGTGCCAGCAGCGTAGACCCTCTAGCGGGGGTAAATGAGCAGTTCTTC
TRBJ2-1,TRBV6-5,NA,NA,CASSYIVSSYNEQFF,TGTGCCAGCAGTTACATAGTATCGTCCTACAATGAGCAGTTCTTC
TRBJ2-7,TRBV4-1,NA,NA,CASSQDPETATYEQYF,TGCGCCAGCAGCCAAGATCCTGAGACTGCAACCTACGAGCAGTACTTC
TRBJ1-1,TRBV11-2,few,TRBD1,CASSGWDSPMNTEAFF,TGTGCCAGCAGCGGGTGGGACAGCCCTATGAACACTGAAGCTTTCTTT
TRBJ2-5,TRBV5-1,few,TRBD1,CASSLLGTGQETQYF,TGCGCCAGCAGCTTACTCGGGACAGGGCAAGAGACCCAGTACTTC
TRBJ2-2,TRBV7-2,NA,NA,CASSLIGQNTGELFF,TGTGCCAGCAGCCTGATTGGACAAAACACCGGGGAGCTGTTTTTT
TRBJ1-2,TRBV5-1,few,TRBD1,CASSPGQVGYGYTF,TGCGCCAGCAGCCCGGGACAGGTTGGATATGGCTACACCTTC
TRBJ2-1,TRBV24-1,many,NA,CATSDPREGYHEQFF,TGTGCCACCAGTGACCCCCGCGAAGGTTACCATGAGCAGTTCTTC
TRBJ2-3,TRBV5-1,few,TRBD2,CASSLRASGRGADTQYF,TGCGCCAGCAGCTTGCGAGCTAGCGGGAGAGGGGCAGATACGCAGTATTTT
TRBJ2-2,TRBV28,once,NA,CASSTRGFTGELFF,TGTGCCAGCAGTACACGGGGGTTCACCGGGGAGCTGTTTTTT
TRBJ2-5,TRBV4-2,NA,NA,CASSQERGVGETQYF,TGTGCCAGCAGCCAAGAAAGGGGGGTGGGGGAGACCCAGTACTTC
TRBJ1-1,TRBV7-9,few,TRBD1,CASSPPGQGAHTEAFF,TGTGCCAGCAGCCCTCCGGGACAGGGTGCGCACACTGAAGCTTTCTTT
TRBJ2-3,TRBV12-3/TRBV12-4,NA,TRBD2,CASWMGGGGADTQYF,TGTGCCAGCTGGATGGGCGGGGGTGGGGCAGATACGCAGTATTTT
TRBJ1-1,TRBV7-9,NA,NA,CASSLGDPIIEAFF,TGTGCCAGCAGCTTAGGGGACCCGATCATTGAAGCTTTCTTT
TRBJ2-5,TRBV15,NA,NA,CATSRDLVSGSKTQYF,TGTGCCACCAGCAGAGATCTGGTATCAGGGTCAAAGACCCAGTACTTC
TRBJ2-6,TRBV11-1,NA,TRBD1,CASSLVSGTGGLWGANVLTF,TGTGCCAGCAGCTTGGTATCCGGGACAGGGGGCCTATGGGGGGCCAACGTCCTGACTTTC
TRBJ1-4,TRBV5-1,NA,TRBD1,CASSPGQATTNEKLFF,TGCGCCAGCAGCCCCGGACAGGCAACAACTAATGAAAAACTGTTTTTT
TRBJ1-6,TRBV3-1,NA,TRBD1,CASSARTGQRNSPLHF,TGTGCCAGCAGCGCCCGGACAGGTCAGAGGAATTCACCCCTCCACTTT